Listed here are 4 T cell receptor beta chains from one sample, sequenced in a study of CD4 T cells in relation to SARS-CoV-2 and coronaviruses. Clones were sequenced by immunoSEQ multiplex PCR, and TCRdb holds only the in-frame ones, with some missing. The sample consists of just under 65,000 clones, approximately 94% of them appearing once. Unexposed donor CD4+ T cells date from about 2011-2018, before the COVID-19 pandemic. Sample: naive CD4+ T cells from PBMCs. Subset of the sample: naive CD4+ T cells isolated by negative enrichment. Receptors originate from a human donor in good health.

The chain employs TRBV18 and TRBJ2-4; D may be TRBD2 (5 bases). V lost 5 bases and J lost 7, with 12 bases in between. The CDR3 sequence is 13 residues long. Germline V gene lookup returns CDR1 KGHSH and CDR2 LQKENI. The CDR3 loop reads CASSGLPGNIQYF. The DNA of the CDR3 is TGTGCCAGCTCAGGACTTCCGGGGAACATTCAGTACTTC.

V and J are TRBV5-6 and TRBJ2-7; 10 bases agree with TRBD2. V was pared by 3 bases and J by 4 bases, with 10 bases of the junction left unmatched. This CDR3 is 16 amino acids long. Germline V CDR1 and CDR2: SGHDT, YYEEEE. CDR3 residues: CASSWGQREGSYEQYF. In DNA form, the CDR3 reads TGTGCCAGCAGCTGGGGCCAGCGGGAGGGCTCGTACGAGCAGTACTTC.

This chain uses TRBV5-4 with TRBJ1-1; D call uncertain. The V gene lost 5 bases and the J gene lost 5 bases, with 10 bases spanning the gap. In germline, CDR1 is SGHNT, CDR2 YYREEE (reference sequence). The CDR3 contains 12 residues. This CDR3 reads CASRGLETEAFF. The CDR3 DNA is TGTGCCAGCAGGGGCTTGGAGACTGAAGCTTTCTTT.

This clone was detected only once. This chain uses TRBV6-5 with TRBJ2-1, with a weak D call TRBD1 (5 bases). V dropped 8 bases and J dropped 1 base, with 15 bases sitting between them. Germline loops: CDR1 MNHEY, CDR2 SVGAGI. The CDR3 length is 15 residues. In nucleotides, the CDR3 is TGTGCCAGCTCAATCAGGGTCGGTTCCTACAATGAGCAGTTCTTC. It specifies CASSIRVGSYNEQFF.